Sequencing of this TCR beta chain was carried out in a study of blood T cell repertoires in COVID-19 (dated by TCRdb to 2020 to 2021). For the study in its entirety: Collaborator samples came from the United States, Italy and Spain and covered acute and convalescent phases of COVID-19. Where HLA class I and class II types were available, the types were taken from metadata supplied by the sample provider, not from assay-based typing. The material from the prospective study consisted of cDNA or gDNA derived from T cells, B-cell-depleted T cells, or PBMCs. The samples were drawn from the first 160 participants of the ongoing ImmuneRACE study and from 1,254 subjects provided by 6 global collaborators. A freely available public database, intended as a resource for researchers studying the immune response to SARS-CoV-2, is where the repertoires were released. The sample metadata nearly always contained a de-identified subject ID, COVID-19 status, age in years and sex. The dataset comprised deeply sampled blood TCRbeta repertoires from subjects exposed to, actively infected with, or recovered from COVID-19.

Participants in the prospective study were enrolled through a virtual design, were aged 18 to 89 years, and lived in approximately 25 United States geographic areas. In the prospective study, cohorts were assigned on the basis of participant-reported clinical history obtained from a screening survey and a study questionnaire. Exposed participants were defined as having been in contact with someone with a PCR-confirmed or clinician-diagnosed COVID-19 case within 2 weeks of study entry. Each participant in the prospective study had whole blood, serum and a nasopharyngeal or oropharyngeal swab collected by mobile phlebotomists. Additional blood draws and questionnaires over a roughly two-month period could optionally be provided by prospective study participants. Blood samples from the prospective study were shipped frozen or at room temperature prior to DNA extraction. The immunoSEQ Assay, a bias-controlled multiplex PCR, was used to amplify TCRbeta CDR3 regions from genomic DNA. From the authors' description of their analysis: Within the assay, amplification of reference gene primers was used to estimate how many nucleated cells each sample contained. Sequence reads were collapsed and filtered to measure the absolute abundance of every unique TCRbeta CDR3 rearrangement. Productive Simpson clonality was computed per sample as the square root of Simpson's diversity index over productive rearrangements. TCRdb retrieved this table from immuneACCESS and kept in-frame rearrangements only. Not all clones are present; in checked studies, unresolved V genes account for under half, and no reason is known for the remainder. The D gene and trimming were derived from the DNA, and the V and J assignments and clone size from that table. This sample is represented by roughly 230,000 clones; about 85% of them were singletons. The leading ten clones occupy 6.6% of the sample.

This clone was recorded once. Its recognized antigen is unknown. The input lacks base qualities; no much larger clone sits a single base away. The research as a whole found: The amount of clinical and demographic metadata varied by source and participant and was provided uncurated.

Counted from cysteine to phenylalanine, this CDR3 has 15 amino acids. The sequence is cut down to CDR3 DNA, 45 bases in frame from base 1. CDR1 and CDR2 (MDHEN, SYDVKM) derive from the germline V gene. V lost 4 bases and J lost 6 bases; the stretch between them is 18 bases long. The clonotype was recovered from a woman in her 50s who had been exposed to COVID-19. The receptor chain draws on TRBV28 and TRBJ1-1; the D segment cannot be called with confidence. Material for sequencing was PBMCs or T cells enriched from blood (not recorded which). The DNA sequence is as follows: TGTGCCAGCAGTTCCCCCCGAGGGATGGGGTCTGAAGCTTTCTTT. This gives the protein CASSSPRGMGSEAFF.